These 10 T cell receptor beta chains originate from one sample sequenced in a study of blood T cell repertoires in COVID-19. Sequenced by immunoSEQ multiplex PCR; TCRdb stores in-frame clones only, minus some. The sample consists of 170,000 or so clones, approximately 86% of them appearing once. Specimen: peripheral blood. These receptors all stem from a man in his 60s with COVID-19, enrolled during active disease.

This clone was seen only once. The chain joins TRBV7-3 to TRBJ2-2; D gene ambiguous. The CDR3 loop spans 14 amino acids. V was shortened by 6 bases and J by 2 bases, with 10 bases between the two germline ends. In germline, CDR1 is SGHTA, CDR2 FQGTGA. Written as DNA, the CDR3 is TGTGCCAGCAGTTTCGCGTCTAACACCGGGGAGCTGTTTTTT. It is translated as CASSFASNTGELFF.

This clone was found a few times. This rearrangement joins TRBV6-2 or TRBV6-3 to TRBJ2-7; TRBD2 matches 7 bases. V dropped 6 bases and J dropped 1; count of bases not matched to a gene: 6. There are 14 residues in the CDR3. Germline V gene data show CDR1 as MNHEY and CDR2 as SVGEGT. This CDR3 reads CASSVGRSSYEQYF. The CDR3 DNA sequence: TGTGCCAGCAGCGTCGGGAGGTCATCCTACGAGCAGTACTTC.

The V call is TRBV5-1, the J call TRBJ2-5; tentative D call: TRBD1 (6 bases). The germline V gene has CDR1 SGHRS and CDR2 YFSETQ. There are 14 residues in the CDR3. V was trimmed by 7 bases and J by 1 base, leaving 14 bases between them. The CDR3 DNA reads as TGCGCCAGCTTCAACACAGGGTTCCAAGAGACCCAGTACTTC. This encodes CASFNTGFQETQYF.

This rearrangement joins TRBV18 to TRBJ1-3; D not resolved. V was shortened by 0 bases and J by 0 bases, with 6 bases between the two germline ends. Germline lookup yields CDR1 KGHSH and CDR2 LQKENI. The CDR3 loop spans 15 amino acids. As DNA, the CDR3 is TGTGCCAGCTCACCACCGCCCTACTCTGGAAACACCATATATTTT. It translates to CASSPPPYSGNTIYF.

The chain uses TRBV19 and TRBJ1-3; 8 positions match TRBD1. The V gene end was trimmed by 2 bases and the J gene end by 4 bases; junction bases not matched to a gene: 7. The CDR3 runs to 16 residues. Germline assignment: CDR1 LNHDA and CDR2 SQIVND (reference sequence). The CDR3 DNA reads TGTGCCAGTAGTATATCTTCGGACAGGGTCGGAAACACCATATATTTT. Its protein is CASSISSDRVGNTIYF. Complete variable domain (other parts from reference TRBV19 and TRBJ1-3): DGGITQSPKYLFRKEGQNVTLSCEQNLNHDAMYWYRQDPGQGLRLIYYSQIVNDFQKGDIAEGYSVSREKKESFPLTVTSAQKNPTAFYLCASSISSDRVGNTIYFGEGSWLTVV.

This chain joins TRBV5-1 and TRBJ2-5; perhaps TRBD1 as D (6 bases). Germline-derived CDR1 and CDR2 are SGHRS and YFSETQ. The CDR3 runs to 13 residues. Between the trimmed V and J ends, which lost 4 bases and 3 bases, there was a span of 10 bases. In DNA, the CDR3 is TGCGCCAGCAGCGTGGACAGAAAAGAGACCCAGTACTTC. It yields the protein CASSVDRKETQYF.

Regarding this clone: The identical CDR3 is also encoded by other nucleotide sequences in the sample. The CDR3: CASSSRDRGFPYEQYF. CDR3 coding DNA: TGTGCCAGCAGCTCCAGGGACAGGGGGTTTCCCTACGAGCAGTACTTC. The chain has TRBV3-1 (or the pseudogene TRBV3-2) and TRBJ2-7, with 11 bases identical to TRBD1. The junction had 8 bases not matched to a gene; V was cut back by 5 bases and J by 2 bases. The CDR3 has 16 residues. From germline, CDR1 is LGHDT and CDR2 YNNKEL (reference sequence).

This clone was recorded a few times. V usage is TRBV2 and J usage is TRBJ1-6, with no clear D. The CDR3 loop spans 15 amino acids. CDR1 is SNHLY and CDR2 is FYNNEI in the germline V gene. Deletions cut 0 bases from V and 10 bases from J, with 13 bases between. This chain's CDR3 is CASSEATGYRSPLHF. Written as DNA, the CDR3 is TGTGCCAGCAGTGAAGCGACGGGGTATCGATCACCCCTCCACTTT.

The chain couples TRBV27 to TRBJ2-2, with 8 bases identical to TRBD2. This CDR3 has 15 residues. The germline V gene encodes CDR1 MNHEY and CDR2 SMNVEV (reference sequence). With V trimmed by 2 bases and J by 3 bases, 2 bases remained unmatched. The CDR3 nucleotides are TGTGCCAGCAGTTTAGCGGGAGGATACACCGGGGAGCTGTTTTTT. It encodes CASSLAGGYTGELFF.

The CDR3 DNA is TGCGCCAGCAGCCAAGGGACTAGCGGGAGTCCGAGGAACATTCAGTACTTC. The encoded protein is CASSQGTSGSPRNIQYF. The rearrangement uses TRBV4-1 and TRBJ2-4; 13 bases match TRBD2. Germline assignment: CDR1 MGHRA and CDR2 YSYEKL. The CDR3 runs to 17 residues. Trimming cost V 1 base and J 7 bases; bases outside gene matches: 7.